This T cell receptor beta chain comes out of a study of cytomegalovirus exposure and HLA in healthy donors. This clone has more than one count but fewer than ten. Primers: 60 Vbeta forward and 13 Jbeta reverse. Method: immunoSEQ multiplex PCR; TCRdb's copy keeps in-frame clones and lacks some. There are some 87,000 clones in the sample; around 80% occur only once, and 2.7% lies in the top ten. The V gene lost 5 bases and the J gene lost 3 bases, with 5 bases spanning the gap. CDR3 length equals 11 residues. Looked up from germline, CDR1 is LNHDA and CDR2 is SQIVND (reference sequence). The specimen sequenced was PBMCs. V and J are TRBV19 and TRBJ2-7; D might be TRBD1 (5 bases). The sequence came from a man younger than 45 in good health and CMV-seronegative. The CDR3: CASSDSYEQYF. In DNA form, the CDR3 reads TGTGCCAGTAGTGACAGCTACGAGCAGTACTTC.